A selection of T cell receptor beta chains follows, all from one sample in a study of technical replicates of blood from several donors. Produced via immunoSEQ multiplex PCR; TCRdb's table is partial and in-frame only. The sample gives 65,000 to 85,000 clones, 85% to 95% of which show up once; approximately 0.35% is in the top ten. The sample consisted of T cells isolated from PBMCs. Receptors originate from a human donor in good health. Each CDR3 is given with its conserved first and last residue. A D gene is named only where the DNA matches it firmly.

d_gene	v_gene	CDR3aa
TRBD1	TRBV2	CASRQGQYEQYF
TRBD1	TRBV7-9	CASSLGSRDRGPEQYF
.	TRBV7-9	CASSLDQGHNQPQHF
TRBD2	TRBV9	CASSVDAGGSTGELFF
.	TRBV10-3	CAISEATAYEQYF
.	TRBV27	CASSPRLYYGYTF
TRBD1	TRBV29-1	CSATPGTGSMNTEAFF
TRBD1	TRBV27	CASSPAGTGLYGYTF
.	TRBV7-6	CASSLPERGEQFF
TRBD2	TRBV28	CASSFGTRVYNEQFF
TRBD1	TRBV2	CASSSGTGGYEQYF
TRBD1	TRBV29-1	CSVHRTGAYEQFF
.	TRBV9	CASSVEGTSGNTIYF
.	TRBV27	CASSFSGKDTGELFF
TRBD1	TRBV9	CASSAGTGRDEKLFF
TRBD2	TRBV7-2	CASSLTAGGPSYEQYF
.	TRBV28	CASSPQPLVSSYEQYF
.	TRBV7-9	CASSLEEGRGQPQHF
.	TRBV27	CASSLSRGSNQPQHF
.	TRBV9	CASSVDSPNTGELFF
.	TRBV9	CASSVGENNDEKLFF
.	TRBV30	CAWGTLRNNQPQHF
TRBD2	TRBV19	CASSQLAGTYNEQFF
.	TRBV10-3	CAISLTGLNTEAFF
TRBD2	TRBV28	CASSVPTLAGDSQFRYTDTQYF
TRBD1	TRBV11-2	CASSADRESYGYTF
.	TRBV30	CAFGVGGYTF
.	TRBV10-3	CALGKTGEGEQYF
TRBD2	TRBV11-3	CASSLLGAGGDEQYF
TRBD1	TRBV10-1	CASSESTRSGQGAIWMNTEAFF
.	TRBV4-3	CASSQEVAANTGELFF
.	TRBV2	CASSFTRNEQYF
.	TRBV9	CASSGSPGFYGYTF
.	TRBV14	CASSKNRDTTSNQPQHF
.	TRBV5-6	CASSLFGGGPSSGNTIYF
.	TRBV2	CASSDEGLGNTEAFF
TRBD1	TRBV7-9	CASSPQGGNNYGYTF
.	TRBV4-2	CASSQGRGAFF
.	TRBV19	CASSIGARTEAFF
.	TRBV25-1	CASSELEENTGELFF
TRBD1	TRBV27	CASRPRDRGNNQPQHF
.	TRBV4-1	CASSQDLRVQHF
TRBD2	TRBV11-3	CASSQRLLAGGPPGEQYF
.	TRBV4-3	CASSQNSPGETQYF
.	TRBV19	CASSIGQYSNQPQHF
TRBD1	TRBV27	CASSWGQGARYEQYF